The text below deals with one T cell receptor (beta chain). Its antigen is as yet unknown. The germline gene is not matched at one end of the junction; a read error may be the cause. This record comes from a study of post-analysis software for immune sequencing data. Study context: The cohort encompassed relapsing-remitting, secondary progressive and progressive-relapsing multiple sclerosis disease courses. Study conclusions and caveats: Samples sharing a preparation batch grouped tightly together when assessed by F measure. There was significantly lower normalized Chao1 diversity in multiple sclerosis patients than in controls. Four to six TRBV segments (TRBV5-6, TRBV5-1 and TRBV20-1 among them) occurred more frequently in patients than in controls.

Presence of unique molecular identifiers characterized the TCR beta cDNA libraries. Using its own MiXCR run on the PCR reads, TCRdb lists one record per CDR3 protein. Found here are around 150,000 distinct CDR3 sequences, roughly 35% of them singletons; the top ten hold around 30%. Per germline, CDR1 ENHRY and CDR2 SYGVKD. This CDR3 is 17 amino acids long. Sequenced here: blood, sampled after autologous hematopoietic stem cell transplantation. This chain connects TRBV10-3 to TRBJ1-5, with 7 bases aligning to TRBD1. The TCR sequence derives from a girl aged 5-17 years with multiple sclerosis. Here the CDR3 reads CAVSESEDRRYNQPQHF. CDR3 bases: TGTGCCGTCAGTGAGTCGGAGGACAGGAGATACAATCAGCCCCAGCATTTT.